Below are 2 T cell receptor beta chains sequenced from a single sample in a study of tumor-infiltrating lymphocytes in oesophageal squamous cell carcinoma. One entry per CDR3 protein, called by TCRdb with MiXCR from the PCR reads. Of about 20,000 distinct CDR3 sequences listed, 30% to 50% are singletons. Sequencing was carried out using blood. Source of these receptors: a male donor with esophageal squamous cell carcinoma.

As regards this clonotype: With a much larger clone just one base away, this may be a read error. This chain links TRBV27 with TRBJ2-1, with 10 bases identical to TRBD2. The V gene's germline CDR1 is MNHEY and CDR2 SMNVEV (reference sequence). This CDR3 contains 12 residues. The CDR3 here is CASGTGTSEPFF. CDR3 DNA sequence: TGTGCCAGTGGAACCGGGACTAGCGAGCCGTTCTTC.

This chain uses TRBV7-9 with TRBJ2-4; a possible D gene is TRBD1 (6 bases). The better agreement between TRBJ2-7 and the DNA end casts doubt on the J call. Per germline, CDR1 SEHNR and CDR2 FQNEAQ (reference sequence). The CDR3 contains 15 residues. The chain's CDR3 is CASSVPGTPSYEQYF. The CDR3 region has the DNA TGTGCCAGCAGCGTACCAGGGACACCCTCCTACGAGCAGTACTTC.